The T cell receptor beta chain described here comes from a study of early T cells in non-severe SARS-CoV-2 infection. The sample holds many counts of this clonotype. V dropped 4 bases and J dropped 6 bases, with 13 bases sitting between them. Per germline, CDR1 MDHEN and CDR2 SYDVKM. CDR3 size: 13 residues. Molecules of cDNA were individually given unique molecular identifiers that were attached to them. In TCRdb, the 5' RACE reads were re-called with MiXCR into one record per CDR3 protein. The sample has around 59,000 distinct CDR3 sequences, around 12% seen once; the top ten hold about 4%. The specimen sequenced was whole blood. This TCR was recovered from an adult who was a healthcare worker with PCR-confirmed SARS-CoV-2 infection or an uninfected control (not recorded which). The V call is TRBV28, the J call TRBJ2-7; no firm D call. CDR3: CASSSFGLREQYF. The CDR3 DNA sequence: TGTGCCAGCAGTTCCTTCGGCCTACGCGAGCAGTACTTC. Full variable domain (missing parts from reference TRBV28 and TRBJ2-7): DVKVTQSSRYLVKRTGEKVFLECVQDMDHENMFWYRQDPGLGLRLIYFSYDVKMKEKGDIPEGYSVSREKKERFSLILESASTNQTSMYLCASSSFGLREQYFGPGTRLTVT.